This TCR beta chain is from a study of T cell responses to AZD1222 COVID-19 vaccine. TCRdb keeps only in-frame clones here, not all; method: immunoSEQ multiplex PCR. Of more than 95,000 clones in the sample, 80% to 90% were seen once. Looked up from germline, CDR1 is LNHDA and CDR2 is SQIVND (reference sequence). The ends were cut back, 0 bases at V and 1 base at J, with 6 bases in the middle. This CDR3 comprises 14 residues. This sample comprised peripheral blood, obtained on day 0 of AZD1222 vaccination. The receptor's source is an adult in good health. The V and J genes are TRBV19 and TRBJ1-1; D gene unclear. The CDR3 sequence: CASSIDRQNTEAFF. The DNA for the CDR3 is TGTGCCAGTAGTATAGATAGGCAGAACACTGAAGCTTTCTTT. Variable domain in full (rest from reference TRBV19 and TRBJ1-1): DGGITQSPKYLFRKEGQNVTLSCEQNLNHDAMYWYRQDPGQGLRLIYYSQIVNDFQKGDIAEGYSVSREKKESFPLTVTSAQKNPTAFYLCASSIDRQNTEAFFGQGTRLTVV.